The rows below give T cell receptor beta chains drawn from one sample of a study of blood T cell repertoires in COVID-19. Assay: immunoSEQ multiplex PCR; the TCRdb copy retains only in-frame clones and omits some. The sample records around 100,000 clones, around 87% being singletons. Sequenced: peripheral blood. The source of these receptors is a human donor with acute or convalescent COVID-19. The donor label of this sample is uncertain. CDR3s include the opening cysteine and the closing phenylalanine or tryptophan. The order of the fields is clone size, V gene, J gene, D gene, CDR3 protein, CDR3 DNA. The D gene is left open where the match is weak. Clone size is given for some rows only: seen once, a few or many times, or a class if the clone is expanded.

size: NA
V: TRBV5-4
J: TRBJ1-4
D: TRBD1
CDR3: CASSPVSGTGEEKLFF
DNA: TGTGCCAGCAGCCCAGTTTCCGGGACAGGGGAAGAAAAACTGTTTTTT

size: NA
V: TRBV18
J: TRBJ2-5
D: TRBD1
CDR3: CASSPAGGTGDKETQYF
DNA: TGTGCCAGCTCACCAGCAGGGGGGACAGGCGATAAGGAGACCCAGTACTTC

size: NA
V: TRBV7-9
J: TRBJ2-3
D: TRBD2
CDR3: CASGPPGLAGASNTQYF
DNA: TGTGCCAGCGGCCCTCCTGGACTAGCGGGGGCTTCCAACACGCAGTATTTT

size: NA
V: TRBV7-2
J: TRBJ1-1
D: TRBD1
CDR3: CASSVYRGGNTEAFF
DNA: TGTGCCAGCAGCGTTTACAGGGGAGGGAACACTGAAGCTTTCTTT

size: NA
V: TRBV6-4
J: TRBJ2-3
D: NA
CDR3: CASSDVAGSTDTQYF
DNA: TGTGCCAGCAGTGACGTTGCGGGTAGCACAGATACGCAGTATTTT

size: many
V: TRBV5-1
J: TRBJ1-3
D: NA
CDR3: CASSWGQGSGNTIYF
DNA: TGCGCCAGCAGCTGGGGGCAGGGCTCTGGAAACACCATATATTTT

size: NA
V: TRBV7-2
J: TRBJ1-1
D: NA
CDR3: CASSSSISTNTEAFF
DNA: TGTGCCAGCAGCTCCAGTATAAGTACGAACACTGAAGCTTTCTTT

size: NA
V: TRBV6-5
J: TRBJ1-6
D: NA
CDR3: CASTLDSNSPLHF
DNA: TGTGCCAGCACCCTGGACAGTAATTCACCCCTCCACTTT

size: NA
V: TRBV6-1
J: TRBJ1-4
D: NA
CDR3: CASSATTSATNEKLFF
DNA: TGTGCCAGCAGTGCCACCACAAGCGCAACTAATGAAAAACTGTTTTTT

size: NA
V: TRBV9
J: TRBJ2-1
D: TRBD2
CDR3: CASSVGLAGNNEQFF
DNA: TGTGCCAGCAGCGTGGGACTAGCAGGGAACAATGAGCAGTTCTTC

size: once
V: TRBV2
J: TRBJ1-1
D: TRBD1
CDR3: CASRSTGGNTEAFF
DNA: TGTGCCAGCAGGTCCACAGGGGGGAACACTGAAGCTTTCTTT

size: NA
V: TRBV9
J: TRBJ2-5
D: TRBD2
CDR3: CASSPGGETQYF
DNA: TGTGCCAGCAGTCCGGGGGGGGAGACCCAGTACTTC

size: NA
V: TRBV2
J: TRBJ1-6
D: NA
CDR3: CASSDLRQSNSPLHF
DNA: TGTGCCAGCAGTGACTTGAGACAGTCTAATTCACCCCTCCACTTT

size: NA
V: TRBV5-8
J: TRBJ1-2
D: TRBD1
CDR3: CASSSQGYYGYTF
DNA: TGTGCCAGCAGCTCACAGGGGTACTATGGCTACACCTTC

size: NA
V: TRBV20-1
J: TRBJ1-2
D: NA
CDR3: CSARDGDGYTF
DNA: TGCAGTGCTAGAGATGGAGATGGCTACACCTTC

size: NA
V: TRBV19
J: TRBJ1-5
D: NA
CDR3: CASSKGLGQPQHF
DNA: TGTGCCAGTAGTAAGGGGTTAGGCCAGCCCCAGCATTTT